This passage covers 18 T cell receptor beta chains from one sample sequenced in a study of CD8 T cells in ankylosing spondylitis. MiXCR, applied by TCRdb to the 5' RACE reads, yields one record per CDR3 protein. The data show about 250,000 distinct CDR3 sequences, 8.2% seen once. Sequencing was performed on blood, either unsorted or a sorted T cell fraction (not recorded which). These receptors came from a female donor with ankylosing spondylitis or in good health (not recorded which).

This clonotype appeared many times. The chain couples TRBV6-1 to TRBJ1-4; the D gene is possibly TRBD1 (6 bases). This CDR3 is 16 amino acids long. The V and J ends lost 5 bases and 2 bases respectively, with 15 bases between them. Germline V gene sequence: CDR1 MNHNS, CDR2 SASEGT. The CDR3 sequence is CASSRTSGGTNEKLFF. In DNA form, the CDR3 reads TGTGCCAGCAGTAGAACGAGCGGGGGCACTAATGAAAAACTGTTTTTT.

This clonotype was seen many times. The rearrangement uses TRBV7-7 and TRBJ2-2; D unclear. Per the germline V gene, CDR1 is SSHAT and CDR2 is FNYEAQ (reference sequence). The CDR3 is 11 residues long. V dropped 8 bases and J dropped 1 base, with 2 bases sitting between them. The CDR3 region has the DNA TGTGCCAGCGGGAACACCGGGGAGCTGTTTTTT. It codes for CASGNTGELFF.

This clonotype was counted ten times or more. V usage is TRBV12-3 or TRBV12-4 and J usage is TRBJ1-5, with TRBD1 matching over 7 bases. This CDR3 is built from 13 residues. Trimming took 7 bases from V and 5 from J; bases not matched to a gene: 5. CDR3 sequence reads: CASKEQGHQPQHF. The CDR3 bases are TGTGCCAGCAAGGAACAGGGGCATCAGCCCCAGCATTTT.

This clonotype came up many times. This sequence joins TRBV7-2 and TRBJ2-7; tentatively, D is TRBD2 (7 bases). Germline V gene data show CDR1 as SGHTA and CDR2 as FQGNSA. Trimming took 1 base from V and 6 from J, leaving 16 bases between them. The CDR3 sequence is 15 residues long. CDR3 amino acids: CASSLVVGGQSEQYF. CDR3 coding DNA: TGTGCCAGCAGCTTAGTGGTGGGGGGGCAGAGCGAGCAGTACTTC.

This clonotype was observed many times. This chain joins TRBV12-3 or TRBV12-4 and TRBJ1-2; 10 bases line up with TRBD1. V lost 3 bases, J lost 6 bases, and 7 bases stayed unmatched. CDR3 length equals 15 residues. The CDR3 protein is CASSFDRGRLDGYTF. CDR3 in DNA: TGTGCCAGCAGTTTCGACAGGGGGCGCCTTGATGGCTACACCTTC.

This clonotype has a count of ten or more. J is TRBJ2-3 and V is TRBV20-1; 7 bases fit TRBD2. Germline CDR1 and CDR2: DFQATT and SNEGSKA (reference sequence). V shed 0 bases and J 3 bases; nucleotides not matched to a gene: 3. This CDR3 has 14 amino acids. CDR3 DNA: TGCAGTGCTAGAGATTGGGGGGGAACAGATACGCAGTATTTT. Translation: CSARDWGGTDTQYF.

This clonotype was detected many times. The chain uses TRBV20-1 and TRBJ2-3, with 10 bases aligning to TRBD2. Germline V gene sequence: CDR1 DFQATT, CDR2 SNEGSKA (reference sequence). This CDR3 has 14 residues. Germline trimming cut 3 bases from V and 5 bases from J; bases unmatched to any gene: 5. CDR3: CSASEAGGRDTQYF. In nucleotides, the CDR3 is TGCAGTGCTAGCGAAGCGGGAGGGCGAGATACGCAGTATTTT.

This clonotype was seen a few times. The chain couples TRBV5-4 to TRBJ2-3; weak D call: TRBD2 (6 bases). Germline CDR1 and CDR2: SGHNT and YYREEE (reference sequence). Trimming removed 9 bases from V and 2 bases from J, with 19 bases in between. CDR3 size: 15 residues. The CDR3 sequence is CATSTGTSATDTQYF. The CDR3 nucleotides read TGTGCCACCTCAACCGGGACTTCGGCCACAGATACGCAGTATTTT.

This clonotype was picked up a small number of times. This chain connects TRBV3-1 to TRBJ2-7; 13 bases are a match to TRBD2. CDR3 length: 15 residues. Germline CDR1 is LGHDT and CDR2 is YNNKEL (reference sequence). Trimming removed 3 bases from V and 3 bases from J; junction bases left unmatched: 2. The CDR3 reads CASSQGLAGSYEQYF. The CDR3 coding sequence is TGTGCCAGCAGCCAGGGACTAGCGGGAAGCTACGAGCAGTACTTC.

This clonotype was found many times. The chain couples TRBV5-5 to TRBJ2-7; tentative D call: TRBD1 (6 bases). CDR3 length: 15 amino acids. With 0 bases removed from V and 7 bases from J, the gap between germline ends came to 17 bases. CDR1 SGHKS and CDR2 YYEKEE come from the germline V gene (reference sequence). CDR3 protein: CASSLDRVWSGEQYF. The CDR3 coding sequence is TGTGCCAGCAGCTTGGACAGGGTGTGGTCGGGGGAGCAGTACTTC.

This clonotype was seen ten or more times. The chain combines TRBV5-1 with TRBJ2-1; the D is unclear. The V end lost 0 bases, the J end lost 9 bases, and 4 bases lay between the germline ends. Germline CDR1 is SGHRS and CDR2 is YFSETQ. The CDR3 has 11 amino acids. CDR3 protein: CASSLGSEQFF. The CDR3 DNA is TGCGCCAGCAGCTTGGGGAGTGAGCAGTTCTTC.

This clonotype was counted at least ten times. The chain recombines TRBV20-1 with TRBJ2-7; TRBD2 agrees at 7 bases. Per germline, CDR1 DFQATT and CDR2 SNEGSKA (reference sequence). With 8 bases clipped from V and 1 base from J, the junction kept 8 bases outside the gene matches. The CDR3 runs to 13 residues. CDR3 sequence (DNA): TGCAGTTCACTCCTAGCGGCTTCCTACGAGCAGTACTTC. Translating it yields CSSLLAASYEQYF.

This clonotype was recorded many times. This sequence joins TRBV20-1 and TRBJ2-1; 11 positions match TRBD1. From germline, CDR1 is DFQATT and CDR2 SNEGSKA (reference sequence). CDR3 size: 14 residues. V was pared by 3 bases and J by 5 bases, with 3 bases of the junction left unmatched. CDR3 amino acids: CSASGQGADNEQFF. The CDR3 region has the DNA TGCAGTGCTAGCGGACAGGGGGCTGACAATGAGCAGTTCTTC.

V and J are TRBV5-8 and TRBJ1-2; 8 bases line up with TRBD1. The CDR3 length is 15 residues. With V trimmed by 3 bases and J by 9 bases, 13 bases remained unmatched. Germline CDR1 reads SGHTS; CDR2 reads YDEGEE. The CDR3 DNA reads TGTGCCAGCAGCTCCTCCCCCGCGACAGGGGAAAGCTACACCTTC. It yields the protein CASSSSPATGESYTF. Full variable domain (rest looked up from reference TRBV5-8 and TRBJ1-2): EAGVTQSPTHLIKTRGQQATLRCSPISGHTSVYWYQQALGLGLQFLLWYDEGEERNRGNFPPRFSGRQFPNYSSELNVNALELEDSALYLCASSSSPATGESYTFGSGTRLTVV.

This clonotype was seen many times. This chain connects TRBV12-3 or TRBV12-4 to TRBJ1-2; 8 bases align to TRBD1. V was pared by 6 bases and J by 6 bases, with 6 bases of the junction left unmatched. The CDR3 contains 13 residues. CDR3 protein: CASRDRDGDGYTF. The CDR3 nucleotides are TGTGCCAGCAGGGACAGGGATGGGGATGGCTACACCTTC.

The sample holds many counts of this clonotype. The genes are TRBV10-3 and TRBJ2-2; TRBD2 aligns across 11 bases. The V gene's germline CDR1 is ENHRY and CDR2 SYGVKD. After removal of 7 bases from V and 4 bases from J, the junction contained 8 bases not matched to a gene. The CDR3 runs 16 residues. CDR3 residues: CAIKNTSGSVTGELFF. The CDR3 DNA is TGTGCCATCAAAAACACTAGCGGGAGTGTCACCGGGGAGCTGTTTTTT.

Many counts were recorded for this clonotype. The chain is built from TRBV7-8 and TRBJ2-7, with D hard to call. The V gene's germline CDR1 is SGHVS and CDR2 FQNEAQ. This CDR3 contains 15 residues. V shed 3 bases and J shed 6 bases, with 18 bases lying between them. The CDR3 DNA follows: TGTGCCAGCAGCTTTCGGGTGGGAAGCCCTTCCGAGCAGTACTTC. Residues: CASSFRVGSPSEQYF.

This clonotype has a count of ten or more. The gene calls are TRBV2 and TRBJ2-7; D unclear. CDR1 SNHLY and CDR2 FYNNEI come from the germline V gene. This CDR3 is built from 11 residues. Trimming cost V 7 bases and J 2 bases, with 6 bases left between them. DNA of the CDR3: TGTGCCAGCATGCGGCCCTACGAGCAGTACTTC. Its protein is CASMRPYEQYF.